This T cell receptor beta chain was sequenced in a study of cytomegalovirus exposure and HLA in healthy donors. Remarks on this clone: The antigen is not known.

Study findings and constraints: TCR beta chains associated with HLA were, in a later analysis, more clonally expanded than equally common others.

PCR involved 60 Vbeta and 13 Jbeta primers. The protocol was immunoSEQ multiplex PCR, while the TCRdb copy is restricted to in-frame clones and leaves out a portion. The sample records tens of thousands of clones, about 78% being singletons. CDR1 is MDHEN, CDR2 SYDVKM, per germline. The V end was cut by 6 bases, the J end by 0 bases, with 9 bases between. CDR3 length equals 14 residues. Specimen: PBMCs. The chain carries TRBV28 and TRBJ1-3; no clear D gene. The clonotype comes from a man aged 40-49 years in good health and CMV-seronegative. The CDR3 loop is CASSRWSSGNTIYF. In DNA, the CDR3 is TGTGCCAGCAGCCGATGGAGCTCTGGAAACACCATATATTTT.